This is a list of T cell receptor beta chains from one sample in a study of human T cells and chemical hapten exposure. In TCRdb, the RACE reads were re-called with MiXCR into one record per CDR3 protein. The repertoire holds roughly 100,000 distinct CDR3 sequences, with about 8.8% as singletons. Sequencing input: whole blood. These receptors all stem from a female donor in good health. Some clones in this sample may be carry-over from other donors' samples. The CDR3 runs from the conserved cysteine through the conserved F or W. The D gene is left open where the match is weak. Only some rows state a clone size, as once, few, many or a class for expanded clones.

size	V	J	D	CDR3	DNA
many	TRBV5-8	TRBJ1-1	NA	CASSTEAYRAEAFF	TGTGCCAGCAGCACGGAGGCGTATAGGGCAGAAGCTTTCTTT
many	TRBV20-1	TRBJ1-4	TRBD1	CSATRQGLDEKLFF	TGCAGTGCTACTCGACAGGGTCTTGACGAAAAACTGTTTTTT
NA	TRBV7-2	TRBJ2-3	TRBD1	CASSLRGTGNTDTQYF	TGTGCCAGCAGCCTAAGAGGGACAGGGAACACAGATACGCAGTATTTT
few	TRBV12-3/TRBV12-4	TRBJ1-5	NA	CASSPDRHPNQPQHF	TGTGCCAGCAGCCCCGACAGACACCCCAATCAGCCCCAGCATTTT
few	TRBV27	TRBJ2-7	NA	CASSERLGAYEQYF	TGTGCCAGCTCGGAGAGGTTGGGTGCCTACGAGCAGTACTTC
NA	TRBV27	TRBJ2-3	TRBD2	CASSLTGTSGNTDTQYF	TGTGCCAGCAGTTTAACCGGGACTAGCGGGAACACAGATACGCAGTATTTT
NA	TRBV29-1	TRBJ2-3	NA	CSVGKEAPDTQYF	TGCAGCGTGGGAAAAGAGGCCCCAGATACGCAGTATTTT
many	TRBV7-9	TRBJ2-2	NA	CASSLNSGNTGELFF	TGTGCCAGCAGCTTAAACTCAGGGAACACCGGGGAGCTGTTTTTT
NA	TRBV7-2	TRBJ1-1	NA	CASSLMGFEAFF	TGTGCCAGCAGCTTAATGGGATTTGAAGCTTTCTTT
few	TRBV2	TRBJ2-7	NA	CASSEALVFGSSYEQYF	TGTGCCAGCAGTGAAGCGCTAGTCTTCGGTTCCTCCTACGAGCAGTACTTC
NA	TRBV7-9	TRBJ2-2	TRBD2	CASSLVLAGEELFF	TGTGCCAGCAGCTTAGTTCTAGCGGGAGAGGAGCTGTTTTTT
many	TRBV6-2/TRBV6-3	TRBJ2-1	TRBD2	CASREAGEEQFF	TGTGCCAGCAGGGAAGCGGGAGAGGAGCAGTTCTTC
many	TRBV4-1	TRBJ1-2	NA	CASSQGAFGLNSYGYTF	TGCGCCAGCAGCCAAGGGGCATTTGGGCTTAACTCCTATGGCTACACCTTC
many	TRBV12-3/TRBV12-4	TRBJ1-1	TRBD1	CASSTWGTGSTEAFF	TGTGCCAGCAGTACCTGGGGGACAGGGTCGACTGAAGCTTTCTTT
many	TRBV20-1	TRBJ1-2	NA	CSARYNSPGHHNYGYTF	TGCAGTGCTAGATACAACTCGCCGGGACACCACAACTATGGCTACACCTTC
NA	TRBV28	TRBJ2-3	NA	CASSLKGGTARTDTQYF	TGTGCCAGCAGTTTAAAGGGCGGGACGGCGCGCACAGATACGCAGTATTTT
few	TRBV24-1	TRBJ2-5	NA	CATSGSGREETQYF	TGTGCCACCAGTGGGTCAGGGAGAGAAGAGACCCAGTACTTC
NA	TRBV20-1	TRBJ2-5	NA	CSARDRKETQYF	TGCAGTGCTAGAGACAGGAAAGAGACCCAGTACTTC
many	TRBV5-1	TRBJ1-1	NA	CASSLEGLTEAFF	TGCGCCAGCAGCTTGGAGGGACTTACTGAAGCTTTCTTT
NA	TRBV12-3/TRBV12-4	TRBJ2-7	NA	CASSSFDRTYEQYF	TGTGCCAGCAGTTCATTCGACAGAACCTACGAGCAGTACTTC
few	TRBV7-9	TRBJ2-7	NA	CASSRGPYEQYF	TGTGCCAGCAGTCGGGGGCCCTACGAGCAGTACTTC
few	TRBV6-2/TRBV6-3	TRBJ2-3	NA	CASKSLGTTDTQYF	TGTGCCAGCAAGTCCTTGGGGACCACAGATACGCAGTATTTT
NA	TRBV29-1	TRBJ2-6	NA	CSVVRGSSGANVLTF	TGCAGCGTTGTACGGGGAAGCTCTGGGGCCAACGTCCTGACTTTC
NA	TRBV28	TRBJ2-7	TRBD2	CATLPSGSYEQYF	TGTGCCACTCTACCTAGCGGGAGCTACGAGCAGTACTTC
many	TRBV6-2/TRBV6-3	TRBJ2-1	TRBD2	CASSYVLAGENNEQFF	TGTGCCAGCAGTTATGTCCTAGCGGGGGAGAACAATGAGCAGTTCTTC
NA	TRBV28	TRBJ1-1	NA	CASRWMTGTEAFF	TGTGCCAGCAGATGGATGACAGGCACTGAAGCTTTCTTT
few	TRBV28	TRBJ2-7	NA	CASSLMLTYEQYF	TGTGCCAGCAGTTTAATGTTGACCTACGAGCAGTACTTC
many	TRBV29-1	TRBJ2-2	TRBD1	CSVGTGSNTGELFF	TGCAGCGTAGGGACAGGATCGAACACCGGGGAGCTGTTTTTT
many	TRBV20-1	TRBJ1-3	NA	CSAREQGLGNTIYF	TGCAGTGCTAGAGAACAGGGTCTGGGAAACACCATATATTTT
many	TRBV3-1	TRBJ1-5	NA	CASSQRGFDQPQHF	TGTGCCAGCAGCCAACGAGGTTTTGATCAGCCCCAGCATTTT
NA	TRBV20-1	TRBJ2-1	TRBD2	CSALGAGGLYNEQFF	TGCAGTGCCCTTGGGGCGGGAGGGTTGTACAATGAGCAGTTCTTC
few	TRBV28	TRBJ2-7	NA	CASSDLIAFSSYEQYF	TGTGCCAGCAGTGATCTTATAGCTTTTAGCTCCTACGAGCAGTACTTC
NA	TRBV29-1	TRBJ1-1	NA	CSVTTEAFF	TGCAGCGTGACCACTGAAGCTTTCTTT
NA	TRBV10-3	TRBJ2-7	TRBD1	CAISARDSLQYF	TGTGCCATCAGTGCCCGGGACAGCCTGCAGTACTTC
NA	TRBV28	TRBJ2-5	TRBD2	CASGGPSGKWRTQYF	TGTGCCAGCGGGGGTCCTAGCGGAAAGTGGCGGACCCAGTACTTC
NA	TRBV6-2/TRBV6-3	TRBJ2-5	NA	CASSRPESGQETQYF	TGTGCCAGCAGTCGCCCGGAGAGCGGACAAGAGACCCAGTACTTC
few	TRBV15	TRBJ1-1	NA	CATSRVRGEAFF	TGTGCCACCAGCAGAGTACGGGGGGAAGCTTTCTTT
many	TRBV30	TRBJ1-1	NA	CAWSKSRDTEAFF	TGTGCCTGGAGTAAGAGCAGAGACACTGAAGCTTTCTTT
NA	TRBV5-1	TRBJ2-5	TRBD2	CASSHGPELAPQETQYF	TGCGCCAGCAGCCATGGCCCAGAACTAGCGCCTCAAGAGACCCAGTACTTC
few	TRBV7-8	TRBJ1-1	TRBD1	CASSRGQGALNTEAFF	TGTGCCAGCAGCCGTGGACAGGGGGCCCTGAACACTGAAGCTTTCTTT
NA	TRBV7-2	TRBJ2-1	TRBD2	CASSLGEGTQFF	TGTGCCAGCAGCTTAGGGGAGGGCACGCAGTTCTTC
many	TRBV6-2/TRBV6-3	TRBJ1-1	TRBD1	CASSGRMTGNPNTEAFF	TGTGCCAGCAGTGGGAGAATGACAGGGAATCCGAACACTGAAGCTTTCTTT
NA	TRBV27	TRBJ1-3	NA	CASSPSNRLSGNTIYF	TGTGCCAGCAGTCCCTCGAATAGGCTCTCTGGAAACACCATATATTTT